One and the same sample provided the 23 T cell receptor beta chains below, sequenced in a study of technical replicates of blood from several donors. The assay was immunoSEQ multiplex PCR, and TCRdb's table has in-frame clones only and misses some. The sample has 68,000 or so clones; 95% to 97% are singletons. Sequencing was done on a sample of T cells isolated from PBMCs. The receptor set was obtained from a human donor in good health.

This clone was seen more than once but under ten times. This chain uses TRBV4-2 with TRBJ1-1; D is unresolved. The germline V gene encodes CDR1 LGHNA and CDR2 YNFKEQ. V lost 1 base and J 11 bases, leaving 11 bases between the germline ends. The CDR3 covers 12 residues. The DNA of the CDR3 is TGTGCCAGCAGCCAAGGGATCCCGGGGGCTTTCTTT. Translation gives CASSQGIPGAFF.

The gene calls are TRBV19 and TRBJ2-1; D is undetermined. The germline V gene encodes CDR1 LNHDA and CDR2 SQIVND (reference sequence). There are 14 residues in the CDR3. The ends were cut back, 6 bases at V and 4 bases at J, with 13 bases in the middle. For the CDR3, the DNA is TGTGCCAGTAGCTCTCCCGCGGAGTACAATGAGCAGTTCTTC. Translation gives CASSSPAEYNEQFF.

The V gene is TRBV5-4, the J gene TRBJ2-5; TRBD2 matches 14 bases. With V trimmed by 7 bases and J by 4 bases, 3 bases remained unmatched. This CDR3 has 14 amino acids. CDR1 and CDR2 (germline): SGHNT, YYREEE (reference sequence). The CDR3 DNA reads TGTGCCAGCCGACTAGCGGGGGGGGGAGAGACCCAGTACTTC. Amino acid sequence: CASRLAGGGETQYF.

This rearrangement joins TRBV6-4 to TRBJ2-7; D might be TRBD1 (5 bases). Germline CDR1 is MRHNA and CDR2 is SNTAGT. This CDR3 has 16 residues. Trimming stripped 3 bases from V and 7 bases from J, with 22 bases between. The CDR3 loop is CASSETMMPGLGEQYF. DNA of the CDR3: TGTGCCAGCAGTGAAACGATGATGCCAGGGTTGGGGGAGCAGTACTTC.

The V and J genes are TRBV5-1 and TRBJ2-5; TRBD2 matches 7 bases. This CDR3 is 13 amino acids long. After removal of 1 base from V and 7 bases from J, the junction contained 4 bases not matched to a gene. Germline V lookup: CDR1 SGHRS, CDR2 YFSETQ. The CDR3 sequence is CASSLSGTWTQYF. CDR3 sequence (DNA): TGCGCCAGCAGCTTGAGCGGGACTTGGACCCAGTACTTC.

The chain employs TRBV6-5 and TRBJ1-2; tentative D call: TRBD1 (6 bases). V was cut by 10 bases and J by 8 bases, with 14 bases left in between. Per the germline V gene, CDR1 is MNHEY and CDR2 is SVGAGI. The CDR3 is 11 amino acids. In DNA form, the CDR3 reads TGTGCCACAATCACAGGGTTAGGCTACACCTTC. The encoded protein is CATITGLGYTF.

The V gene is TRBV27, the J gene TRBJ1-3; possible D gene TRBD1, 5 bases. Germline lookup yields CDR1 MNHEY and CDR2 SMNVEV (reference sequence). This CDR3 contains 15 residues. V was clipped by 3 bases and J by 0 bases, with 9 bases between them. The CDR3: CASSLGLSSGNTIYF. In nucleotides, the CDR3 is TGTGCCAGCAGTTTGGGACTCAGCTCTGGAAACACCATATATTTT.

V is TRBV28 and J is TRBJ2-7; 7 bases fit TRBD2. From germline, CDR1 is MDHEN and CDR2 SYDVKM. This CDR3 is built from 14 residues. V trimming: 3 bases; J trimming: 7 bases; junction bases outside the gene matches: 9. The CDR3: CASSLGPNGGEQYF. CDR3 in DNA: TGTGCCAGCAGTTTGGGGCCTAACGGGGGGGAGCAGTACTTC.

The chain has TRBV11-2 and TRBJ2-7, with TRBD2 identical over 9 bases. The CDR3 has 15 residues. Germline loops: CDR1 SGHAT, CDR2 FQNNGV. The trim removed 2 bases at V and 3 bases at J, leaving 5 bases unmatched. CDR3 nucleotides: TGTGCCAGCAGCTTAAGGCGGGAGGGCCTCTACGAGCAGTACTTC. This translates into CASSLRREGLYEQYF.

This clone was recorded once. The V and J genes are TRBV27 and TRBJ2-7; 8 nucleotides agree with TRBD1. Germline assignment: CDR1 MNHEY and CDR2 SMNVEV (reference sequence). The CDR3 runs to 12 residues. The V gene end was trimmed by 8 bases and the J gene end by 7 bases; junction bases not matched to a gene: 7. The DNA for the CDR3 is TGTGCCAGCCATAGACAGGGGCAAGAGCAGTACTTC. This codes for CASHRQGQEQYF.

The J gene is TRBJ1-5, the V gene TRBV19; 10 bases line up with TRBD1. The germline gives CDR1 LNHDA, CDR2 SQIVND (reference sequence). The ends lost 5 bases at V and 4 bases at J; junction bases unmatched: 5. This CDR3 spans 15 amino acids. The CDR3 nucleotides are TGTGCCAGTAGTGTAGGGACAGGGGAGAATCAGCCCCAGCATTTT. Residues: CASSVGTGENQPQHF.

The rearrangement joins TRBV11-3 to TRBJ2-1; TRBD2 is a possible D gene (6 bases). CDR3 length equals 17 residues. V was trimmed by 4 bases and J by 6 bases, leaving 22 bases between them. The germline CDR1 and CDR2 sequences are SGHNT and YENEEA. CDR3 sequence: CASSSYRDWRGSNEQFF. The CDR3 DNA follows: TGTGCCAGCAGCTCGTACCGGGACTGGAGAGGGTCCAATGAGCAGTTCTTC.

The CDR3: CASSPLAGDTGELFF. CDR3 nucleotides: TGTGCCAGCAGCCCCTTAGCGGGAGACACCGGGGAGCTGTTTTTT. The gene calls are TRBV7-8 and TRBJ2-2; 9 positions agree with TRBD2. Germline CDR1 reads SGHVS; CDR2 reads FQNEAQ. The ends lost 5 bases at V and 3 bases at J; junction bases unmatched: 4. This CDR3 contains 15 residues.

This chain connects TRBV6-6 to TRBJ2-7; D gene unclear. Trimming took off 6 bases at V and 7 bases at J, with 16 bases between the two ends. Germline V gene data show CDR1 as MNHNY and CDR2 as SVGAGI (reference sequence). The CDR3 extends over 13 amino acids. The CDR3 DNA reads as TGTGCCAGCAGCCCTCTCCCTGCGACAGAGCAGTACTTC. It yields the protein CASSPLPATEQYF.

The chain links TRBV5-6 to TRBJ2-2; TRBD1 agrees at 10 bases. Trimming cost V 2 bases and J 7 bases; bases outside gene matches: 5. In germline, CDR1 is SGHDT, CDR2 YYEEEE. This CDR3 spans 15 amino acids. The CDR3: CASSLGTGVSGELFF. For the CDR3, the DNA is TGTGCCAGCAGCTTAGGGACAGGGGTAAGCGGGGAGCTGTTTTTT.

The V call is TRBV4-1, the J call TRBJ1-4; a possible D gene is TRBD1 (5 bases). Trimming stripped 7 bases from V and 5 bases from J, with 11 bases between. Germline values: CDR1 MGHRA, CDR2 YSYEKL. This CDR3 spans 13 amino acids. This CDR3 reads CASTQVLNEKLFF. CDR3 DNA sequence: TGCGCCAGCACACAGGTTCTAAATGAAAAACTGTTTTTT.

Here the CDR3 reads CASSAWDISEQYF. CDR3 nucleotides: TGTGCCAGCAGTGCGTGGGACATTAGCGAGCAGTACTTC. This chain joins TRBV6-5 and TRBJ2-7, with D maybe TRBD1 (6 bases). The CDR3 is 13 amino acids. Germline V gene lookup returns CDR1 MNHEY and CDR2 SVGAGI. V was shortened by 5 bases and J by 6 bases, with 14 bases between the two germline ends.

The chain couples TRBV7-6 to TRBJ2-7, with a tentative D call TRBD2 (5 bases). This CDR3 is built from 14 residues. The V end lost 4 bases, the J end lost 5 bases, and 15 bases lay between the germline ends. The germline V gene has CDR1 SGHVS and CDR2 FNYEAQ. In DNA, the CDR3 is TGTGCCAGCAGCTCTTTGGAGGCTGGGCACGAGCAGTACTTC. Encoded protein: CASSSLEAGHEQYF.

V is TRBV9 and J is TRBJ1-1, with no clear D. The CDR3 runs to 12 residues. Trimming removed 0 bases from V and 7 bases from J, with 7 bases in between. CDR1 is SGDLS and CDR2 is YYNGEE in the germline V gene. For the CDR3, the DNA is TGTGCCAGCAGCGTAGGGGCCCGTGAAGCTTTCTTT. Its protein is CASSVGAREAFF. The whole variable domain, filled in from reference TRBV9 and TRBJ1-1, reads DSGVTQTPKHLITATGQRVTLRCSPRSGDLSVYWYQQSLDQGLQFLIQYYNGEERAKGNILERFSAQQFPDLHSELNLSSLELGDSALYFCASSVGAREAFFGQGTRLTVV.

This chain connects TRBV4-3 to TRBJ2-6; 7 bases agree with TRBD1. The CDR3 sequence is 19 residues long. The germline V gene encodes CDR1 LGHNA and CDR2 YSLEER. V lost 3 bases, J lost 2 bases, and 13 bases stayed unmatched. The chain's CDR3 is CASSHPPGTEVAGANVLTF. The DNA for the CDR3 is TGCGCCAGCAGCCACCCCCCCGGGACAGAGGTAGCTGGGGCCAACGTCCTGACTTTC.

J is TRBJ2-7 and V is TRBV4-1; D may be TRBD2 (6 bases). Looked up from germline, CDR1 is MGHRA and CDR2 is YSYEKL. The CDR3 extends over 14 amino acids. The V gene lost 4 bases and the J gene lost 3 bases, with 13 bases spanning the gap. CDR3 amino acids: CASSRLLANYEQYF. DNA of the CDR3: TGCGCCAGCAGCCGCCTACTAGCAAACTACGAGCAGTACTTC.

V usage is TRBV20-1 and J usage is TRBJ1-1, with D hard to call. The CDR3 is 11 residues long. Germline lookup yields CDR1 DFQATT and CDR2 SNEGSKA (reference sequence). Trimming pared 4 bases from V and 5 bases from J, leaving 8 bases between. CDR3 nucleotides: TGCAGTGCTATTTGGCAGACTGAAGCTTTCTTT. Protein sequence: CSAIWQTEAFF.

The chain employs TRBV28 and TRBJ1-1; the D gene is possibly TRBD1 (6 bases). Trimming stripped 4 bases from V and 5 bases from J, with 14 bases between. This CDR3 contains 14 residues. CDR1 MDHEN and CDR2 SYDVKM come from the germline V gene. This chain's CDR3 is CASSSWGRKTEAFF. DNA for the CDR3: TGTGCCAGCAGTTCCTGGGGGCGAAAAACTGAAGCTTTCTTT.